The 20 T cell receptor beta chains below all came from one sample that was sequenced in a study of Ad26.COV2.S vaccination and SARS-CoV-2 variants. This table comes from immunoSEQ multiplex PCR, and its TCRdb copy is limited to in-frame clones, with some not included. Found here are about 680,000 clones, more than 80% of them singletons; the top ten hold roughly 1.5%. Sample treatment: some 19 received Ad26.COV2.S at low or high dose, single or two shots; about 5 received placebo; per-sample allocation not given. At day 63 after the first vaccine or placebo injection, samples were drawn. The material sequenced was peripheral blood, taken in a trial of Ad26.COV2.S vaccine versus placebo. The source is a person between 18 and 59 years old who received the Ad26.COV2.S COVID-19 vaccine or a placebo.

This clone was observed a single time. This chain joins TRBV4-3 and TRBJ2-3; 9 bases are shared with TRBD1. The CDR3 has 15 amino acids. J lost 7 bases, V lost 1 base, and 6 bases had no gene match. Germline V gives CDR1 LGHNA, CDR2 YSLEER. The DNA of the CDR3 is TGCGCCAGCAGCCAAGCGGGGACAGGGACAAATACGCAGTATTTT. Protein: CASSQAGTGTNTQYF.

This clone was seen only once. The V call is TRBV23-1, the J call TRBJ2-3; no clear D gene. TRBV23-1 is an open reading frame whose function is uncertain. V lost 2 bases and J 7 bases, leaving 16 bases between the germline ends. The CDR3 is 15 residues long. Here the CDR3 reads CASSQLQPRDHTQYF. The CDR3, as DNA: TGCGCCAGCAGTCAACTGCAGCCACGCGATCATACGCAGTATTTT.

This clone was seen once. The chain combines TRBV7-9 with TRBJ2-4, with D possibly being TRBD1 (7 bases). CDR1 SEHNR and CDR2 FQNEAQ come from the germline V gene (reference sequence). The V end was cut by 5 bases, the J end by 6 bases, with 17 bases between. The CDR3 is made up of 15 amino acids. CDR3 DNA sequence: TGTGCCAGCAGCCCCACCCGACAGGGAGGAAACATTCAGTACTTC. This translates into CASSPTRQGGNIQYF.

This clone has just a few counts. CDR3 amino acids: CASSYSTASKSYEQYF. For the CDR3, the DNA is TGTGCCAGCAGTTACTCGACCGCTAGCAAATCCTACGAGCAGTACTTC. The rearrangement uses TRBV6-5 and TRBJ2-7; D might be TRBD2 (5 bases). Trimming shortened V by 0 bases and J by 1 base, and 13 bases separated the two germline ends. CDR1 and CDR2 (germline): MNHEY, SVGAGI. The CDR3 consists of 16 residues.

The chain's CDR3 is CASSSGESNQPQHF. The CDR3 DNA reads TGTGCCAGCAGTAGCGGGGAGAGCAATCAGCCCCAGCATTTT. The chain has TRBV27 and TRBJ1-5; D is unresolved. The CDR3 contains 14 residues. V was pared by 5 bases and J by 1 base, with 9 bases between. Germline V gene sequence: CDR1 MNHEY, CDR2 SMNVEV (reference sequence).

The V gene is TRBV10-3, the J gene TRBJ2-5, with D perhaps matching TRBD2 (6 bases). CDR1 is ENHRY, CDR2 SYGVKD, per germline. The CDR3 has 15 residues. V was pared by 10 bases and J by 2 bases, with 20 bases between. The CDR3 is CATTPVGSSQETQYF. The CDR3 coding sequence is TGTGCCACCACCCCCGTCGGGAGCTCTCAAGAGACCCAGTACTTC.

The rearrangement joins TRBV18 to TRBJ2-7, with 7 positions matching TRBD1. In germline, CDR1 is KGHSH, CDR2 LQKENI. V lost 5 bases to trimming and J lost 2 bases; unmatched junction nucleotides: 0. The CDR3 covers 12 residues. CDR3 amino acids: CASSDRAYEQYF. CDR3 DNA sequence: TGTGCCAGCTCAGACAGGGCCTACGAGCAGTACTTC. Drawing the rest from reference TRBV18 and TRBJ2-7, the complete variable domain is NAGVMQNPRHLVRRRGQEARLRCSPMKGHSHVYWYRQLPEEGLKFMVYLQKENIIDESGMPKERFSAEFPKEGPSILRIQQVVRGDSAAYFCASSDRAYEQYFGPGTRLTVT.

The genes are TRBV18 and TRBJ2-7; D gene ambiguous. CDR1 is KGHSH, CDR2 LQKENI, per germline. The CDR3 runs to 12 residues. Trimming shortened V by 4 bases and J by 7 bases, and 11 bases separated the two germline ends. CDR3 region: CASSRTDGEQYF. DNA of the CDR3: TGTGCCAGCTCACGAACGGACGGGGAGCAGTACTTC.

As for this clone: The same CDR3 also results from other DNA sequences found in this sample. The gene calls are TRBV14 and TRBJ1-2; D call uncertain. Germline-derived CDR1 and CDR2 are SGHDN and FVKESK. This CDR3 is 11 amino acids long. V lost 3 bases to trimming and J lost 5 bases, with 4 bases between them. The CDR3 loop is CASSQGYGYTF. DNA of the CDR3: TGTGCCAGCAGCCAGGGTTATGGCTACACCTTC.

This clone has just a few counts. The rearrangement joins TRBV10-3 to TRBJ1-1; D not resolved. The CDR3 totals 13 residues. CDR1 is ENHRY and CDR2 is SYGVKD in the germline V gene. Between the trimmed V and J ends, which lost 8 bases and 7 bases, there was a span of 17 bases. DNA for the CDR3: TGTGCCATCCAAGACGGACTCCTGGGTGAAGCTTTCTTT. Its translation: CAIQDGLLGEAFF.

This clone was detected once. Sequence at one end of the junction differs from germline and may be a read error. The chain employs TRBV7-7 and TRBJ1-1; no firm D call. CDR3 length: 14 residues. Germline V lookup: CDR1 SSHAT, CDR2 FNYEAQ (reference sequence). The CDR3 nucleotides read TGTGCTAGCAGCCCGACTGCTATGAACACTGAAGCTTTCTTT. Translated, it gives CASSPTAMNTEAFF. The variable domain in full, with the rest retrieved from reference TRBV7-7 and TRBJ1-1, is GAGVSQSPRYKVTKRGQDVTLRCDPISSHATLYWYQQALGQGPEFLTYFNYEAQPDKSGLPSDRFSAERPEGSISTLTIQRTEQRDSAMYRCASSPTAMNTEAFFGQGTRLTVV.

This chain links TRBV30 with TRBJ1-3; D remains unclear. V was trimmed by 3 bases and J by 0 bases, leaving 9 bases between them. Germline V gives CDR1 GTSNPN, CDR2 SVGIG (reference sequence). CDR3 length: 14 residues. This CDR3 reads CAWSQTYSGNTIYF. The CDR3 coding sequence is TGTGCCTGGAGCCAGACTTACTCTGGAAACACCATATATTTT.

The chain links TRBV30 to TRBJ2-1; D is uncertain. CDR3 size: 11 residues. The V gene lost 1 base and the J gene lost 7 bases, with 5 bases spanning the gap. Per the germline V gene, CDR1 is GTSNPN and CDR2 is SVGIG (reference sequence). The CDR3 protein is CAWSDVNEQFF. The DNA of the CDR3 is TGTGCCTGGAGTGACGTGAATGAGCAGTTCTTC.

The chain recombines TRBV11-1 with TRBJ2-7; 8 bases are a match to TRBD1. This CDR3 is built from 15 residues. CDR1 is SGHAT, CDR2 FQDESV, per germline (reference sequence). Germline trimming cut 4 bases from V and 2 bases from J; bases unmatched to any gene: 7. CDR3 sequence: CASSSLPGQAYEQYF. DNA of the CDR3: TGTGCCAGCAGCTCGCTCCCGGGACAGGCCTACGAGCAGTACTTC.

DNA for the CDR3: TGTGCCAGCTCACGTCTCCGGGACACCTCGAAACAAGAGACCCAGTACTTC. Its translation: CASSRLRDTSKQETQYF. The rearrangement joins TRBV18 to TRBJ2-5, with D maybe TRBD1 (6 bases). This CDR3 has 17 residues. V lost 4 bases and J lost 2, with 20 bases in between. Germline lookup yields CDR1 KGHSH and CDR2 LQKENI.

This chain links TRBV27 with TRBJ2-2, with 9 positions matching TRBD2. Germline V gene sequence: CDR1 MNHEY, CDR2 SMNVEV (reference sequence). The CDR3 has 16 amino acids. V dropped 2 bases and J dropped 3; count of bases not matched to a gene: 4. The CDR3, as DNA: TGTGCCAGCAGTTTAGGGGGACTAGCCCACACCGGGGAGCTGTTTTTT. This codes for CASSLGGLAHTGELFF.

As regards this clone: One junction end disagrees with the germline gene, perhaps due to a read error. V gene TRBV30 combines with J gene TRBJ2-4, with D perhaps given as TRBD1 or TRBD2 (5 bases each). Germline values: CDR1 GTSNPN, CDR2 SVGIG (reference sequence). The CDR3 runs to 12 residues. In nucleotides, the CDR3 is TGTGCCTGGAGTGTACCCGGGACGGCCGGTCACTTC. This translates into CAWSVPGTAGHF.

The chain uses TRBV11-1 and TRBJ1-3, with no clear D. Germline CDR1 and CDR2: SGHAT and FQDESV (reference sequence). Trimming removed 11 bases from V and 0 bases from J, with 11 bases in between. The CDR3 has 13 residues. The CDR3 DNA sequence: TGTGCCTCGACGGGGAGCTCTGGAAACACCATATATTTT. Translation: CASTGSSGNTIYF.

The chain couples TRBV14 to TRBJ1-2; 7 bases agree with TRBD1. The CDR3 spans 13 residues. V was pared by 3 bases and J by 8 bases, with 6 bases of the junction left unmatched. The germline V gene has CDR1 SGHDN and CDR2 FVKESK. CDR3 sequence reads: CASSQDRLPGYTF. As DNA, the CDR3 is TGTGCCAGCAGCCAGGACAGGCTTCCGGGCTACACCTTC.

This sequence joins TRBV19 and TRBJ2-2; 7 bases are a match to TRBD2. Germline V gene lookup returns CDR1 LNHDA and CDR2 SQIVND (reference sequence). CDR3 length equals 14 residues. CDR3 sequence reads: CAPERGLDTGELFF. For the CDR3, the DNA is TGTGCACCGGAGCGGGGTTTGGACACCGGGGAGCTGTTTTTT.